Presented here are 26 T cell receptor beta chains from one specimen sequenced in a study of cytomegalovirus exposure and HLA in healthy donors. The PCR employed 60 Vbeta primers together with 13 Jbeta primers. Clones were sequenced by immunoSEQ multiplex PCR, and TCRdb holds only the in-frame ones, with some missing. The profile covers some 130,000 clones, with around 83% appearing a single time and about 2.5% taken by the ten largest. The sample consisted of PBMCs. The origin of the receptors is a man over 45 in good health and CMV-seronegative.

A few counts support this clone. This chain uses TRBV30 with TRBJ2-7, with 8 bases matching TRBD1. CDR1 and CDR2 (germline): GTSNPN, SVGIG (reference sequence). With 5 bases clipped from V and 0 bases from J, the junction kept 6 bases outside the gene matches. This CDR3 has 14 amino acids. The CDR3 DNA follows: TGTGCCTGGGGACAGACAGGGGCCTCCTACGAGCAGTACTTC. Its protein product is CAWGQTGASYEQYF.

V and J are TRBV7-8 and TRBJ2-1; 9 bases match TRBD1. The germline V gene has CDR1 SGHVS and CDR2 FQNEAQ. The CDR3 runs 19 residues. The V and J ends lost 5 bases and 1 base, in that order; junction bases with no gene match: 15. This CDR3 is CASSAPGTGNPLSYNEQFF. For the CDR3, the DNA is TGTGCCAGCAGCGCCCCCGGGACAGGGAATCCTTTATCCTACAATGAGCAGTTCTTC.

V is TRBV25-1 and J is TRBJ1-1; tentative D call: TRBD1 (5 bases). CDR1 and CDR2 (germline): MGHDK, SYGVNS. The V end was cut by 8 bases, the J end by 2 bases, with 21 bases between. This CDR3 has 16 amino acids. The CDR3 reads CASVDGMRQSNTEAFF. The CDR3 coding sequence is TGTGCCAGCGTGGATGGAATGAGACAGTCTAACACTGAAGCTTTCTTT.

This clone was picked up a small number of times. The J gene is TRBJ2-7, the V gene TRBV18, with TRBD2 identical over 9 bases. Germline V lookup: CDR1 KGHSH, CDR2 LQKENI. Losses at the gene ends were 2 bases for V and 0 bases for J; bases not matched to a gene: 5. This CDR3 contains 16 residues. As DNA, the CDR3 is TGTGCCAGCTCACCAGAAGCGGGGGGTTACTCCTACGAGCAGTACTTC. Amino acid sequence: CASSPEAGGYSYEQYF.

This clone was observed a single time. This chain connects TRBV15 to TRBJ2-7, with 9 bases lining up with TRBD2. The germline CDR1 and CDR2 sequences are LNHNV and YYDKDF (reference sequence). V shed 0 bases and J 7 bases; nucleotides not matched to a gene: 7. This CDR3 has 15 residues. The CDR3 region is CATSRDGLAGREQYF. The CDR3 DNA sequence: TGTGCCACCAGCAGAGATGGGCTAGCGGGGAGGGAGCAGTACTTC.

This chain uses TRBV29-1 with TRBJ2-3, with 7 bases identical to TRBD1. V shed 3 bases and J 6 bases; nucleotides not matched to a gene: 12. Per the germline V gene, CDR1 is SQVTM and CDR2 is ANQGSEA. The CDR3 length is 15 residues. Here the CDR3 reads CSVEPAGGPDDTQYF. The CDR3 DNA follows: TGCAGCGTTGAGCCAGCAGGGGGACCGGACGATACGCAGTATTTT.

The chain employs TRBV4-2 and TRBJ2-5; the match to TRBD1 covers 9 bases. The J call may be faulty, since TRBJ2-7 better matches the DNA end. The CDR3 runs to 14 residues. Per the germline V gene, CDR1 is LGHNA and CDR2 is YNFKEQ. In DNA, the CDR3 is TGTGCCAGCAGCCAGGGGACAGGGATCTACGAGCAGTACTTC. This gives the protein CASSQGTGIYEQYF.

V and J are TRBV27 and TRBJ1-2; 8 nucleotides match TRBD1. The CDR3 sequence is 13 residues long. V lost 3 bases, J lost 8 bases, and 5 bases stayed unmatched. CDR1 is MNHEY, CDR2 SMNVEV, per germline (reference sequence). CDR3 amino acids: CASSFRTGTGYTF. In nucleotides, the CDR3 is TGTGCCAGCAGTTTCCGGACAGGGACCGGCTACACCTTC.

The chain employs TRBV7-2 and TRBJ2-5; D is ambiguous. The CDR3 is made up of 14 amino acids. V was cut by 5 bases and J by 0 bases, with 10 bases left in between. Germline-derived CDR1 and CDR2 are SGHTA and FQGNSA. The CDR3 protein is CASSHNPYQETQYF. In DNA, the CDR3 is TGTGCCAGCAGCCACAACCCCTACCAAGAGACCCAGTACTTC.

This sequence joins TRBV19 and TRBJ1-5; D is unresolved. The CDR3 totals 12 residues. V lost 5 bases, J lost 6 bases, and 8 bases lay in between. The germline CDR1 and CDR2 sequences are LNHDA and SQIVND (reference sequence). CDR3: CASSLRSQPQHF. The CDR3 region has the DNA TGTGCCAGTAGTCTCAGAAGTCAGCCCCAGCATTTT.

The chain links TRBV7-6 to TRBJ2-7; D unclear. Trimming took off 1 base at V and 5 bases at J, with 6 bases between the two ends. This CDR3 has 12 residues. Per germline, CDR1 SGHVS and CDR2 FNYEAQ. In nucleotides, the CDR3 is TGTGCCAGCAGCTTAGTGTCTAACGAGCAGTACTTC. Translated: CASSLVSNEQYF.

The rearrangement links TRBV19 to TRBJ1-2, with 8 nucleotides matching TRBD1. With V trimmed by 0 bases and J by 6 bases, 3 bases remained unmatched. The germline CDR1 and CDR2 sequences are LNHDA and SQIVND (reference sequence). This CDR3 contains 14 residues. The CDR3 DNA follows: TGTGCCAGTAGTATAGATCCGACAGGGGATGGCTACACCTTC. Translating it yields CASSIDPTGDGYTF. Full variable domain (remainder filled in from reference TRBV19 and TRBJ1-2): DGGITQSPKYLFRKEGQNVTLSCEQNLNHDAMYWYRQDPGQGLRLIYYSQIVNDFQKGDIAEGYSVSREKKESFPLTVTSAQKNPTAFYLCASSIDPTGDGYTFGSGTRLTVV.

This clone was observed once. This chain joins TRBV5-1 and TRBJ1-1; D call uncertain. The CDR3 has 15 amino acids. Germline V gene sequence: CDR1 SGHRS, CDR2 YFSETQ. V was cut by 0 bases and J by 1 base, with 10 bases left in between. The CDR3, as DNA: TGCGCCAGCAGCTTGGGGCAGTATGGGAACACTGAAGCTTTCTTT. This translates into CASSLGQYGNTEAFF.

The chain links TRBV30 to TRBJ2-5, with a tentative D call TRBD2 (6 bases). Germline V lookup: CDR1 GTSNPN, CDR2 SVGIG (reference sequence). The V end lost 4 bases, the J end lost 1 base, and 10 bases lay between the germline ends. There are 13 residues in the CDR3. The CDR3 reads CAWTGRGQETQYF. The CDR3 DNA reads TGTGCCTGGACGGGGCGGGGCCAAGAGACCCAGTACTTC. Full variable domain (remainder filled in from reference TRBV30 and TRBJ2-5): SQTIHQWPATLVQPVGSPLSLECTVEGTSNPNLYWYRQAAGRGLQLLFYSVGIGQISSEVPQNLSASRPQDRQFILSSKKLLLSDSGFYLCAWTGRGQETQYFGPGTRLLVL.

This sequence joins TRBV29-1 and TRBJ1-1, with 10 bases aligning to TRBD1. In germline, CDR1 is SQVTM, CDR2 ANQGSEA. With V trimmed by 3 bases and J by 4 bases, 2 bases remained unmatched. The length of the CDR3 is 13 residues. The CDR3 reads CSVEGQGPTEAFF. DNA of the CDR3: TGCAGCGTTGAGGGACAGGGGCCCACTGAAGCTTTCTTT. The full variable domain, completed using reference TRBV29-1 and TRBJ1-1, is SAVISQKPSRDICQRGTSLTIQCQVDSQVTMMFWYRQQPGQSLTLIATANQGSEATYESGFVIDKFPISRPNLTFSTLTVSNMSPEDSSIYLCSVEGQGPTEAFFGQGTRLTVV.

This clone was seen only once. The gene calls are TRBV11-2 and TRBJ2-7, with TRBD1 matching 9 bases. Germline assignment: CDR1 SGHAT and CDR2 FQNNGV. J was trimmed by 2 bases and V by 9 bases; bases with no gene match: 11. The length of the CDR3 is 15 residues. The CDR3 coding sequence is TGTGCCAGTTCTTACGACAGGGGGATTACCTACGAGCAGTACTTC. Translating it yields CASSYDRGITYEQYF.

This chain joins TRBV5-4 and TRBJ2-1; tentatively, D is TRBD2 (6 bases). V lost 1 base to trimming and J lost 0 bases, with 8 bases between them. The CDR3 loop spans 15 amino acids. The germline V gene encodes CDR1 SGHNT and CDR2 YYREEE (reference sequence). CDR3 loop: CASSLPGGSYNEQFF. The CDR3 DNA reads TGTGCCAGCAGCTTGCCCGGGGGCTCCTACAATGAGCAGTTCTTC.

The CDR3 loop is CATSRDRQGPGYTF. CDR3 DNA: TGTGCCACCAGCAGAGATAGGCAGGGCCCTGGCTACACCTTC. The chain couples TRBV15 to TRBJ1-2; weak D call: TRBD1 (5 bases). Between the trimmed V and J ends, which lost 0 bases and 7 bases, there was a span of 12 bases. Germline V gene sequence: CDR1 LNHNV, CDR2 YYDKDF (reference sequence). CDR3 length: 14 amino acids.

The genes are TRBV5-6 and TRBJ1-5, with TRBD1 as a possible D gene (5 bases). Germline CDR1 and CDR2: SGHDT and YYEEEE. V lost 4 bases to trimming and J lost 0 bases, with 8 bases between them. The CDR3 loop spans 14 amino acids. Here the CDR3 DNA reads TGTGCCAGCAGCGTGACAGATAGCAATCAGCCCCAGCATTTT. Translation: CASSVTDSNQPQHF.

In nucleotides, the CDR3 is TGTGCCAGCAGCTTTCTAGAGACAGGAAGCACCTATGGCTACACCTTC. Translation: CASSFLETGSTYGYTF. The chain has TRBV5-6 and TRBJ1-2; weak D call: TRBD1 (6 bases). Trimming took off 2 bases at V and 4 bases at J, with 18 bases between the two ends. The CDR3 length is 16 residues. Looked up from germline, CDR1 is SGHDT and CDR2 is YYEEEE.

This sequence joins TRBV9 and TRBJ1-1; no reliable D call. This CDR3 contains 17 residues. V was pared by 0 bases and J by 4 bases, with 19 bases between. CDR1 and CDR2 (germline): SGDLS, YYNGEE. The CDR3 DNA reads TGTGCCAGCAGCGTAGAAGGGTCCCCGGGGAGTGGCACTGAAGCTTTCTTT. Residues: CASSVEGSPGSGTEAFF.

This clone was observed a handful of times. CDR3 protein: CASSYRQGAGNQPQHF. The CDR3 nucleotides are TGTGCCAGCAGCTACAGACAGGGGGCTGGCAATCAGCCCCAGCATTTT. This sequence joins TRBV5-6 and TRBJ1-5; 10 bases align to TRBD1. This CDR3 has 16 residues. Germline CDR1 reads SGHDT; CDR2 reads YYEEEE. Losses at the gene ends were 3 bases for V and 2 bases for J; bases not matched to a gene: 5.

The chain links TRBV5-4 to TRBJ2-2, with TRBD2 identical over 11 bases. V was clipped by 0 bases and J by 6 bases; unmatched bases: 7. The germline V gene encodes CDR1 SGHNT and CDR2 YYREEE (reference sequence). This CDR3 has 17 residues. The CDR3 loop is CASSLELAGARPGELFF. In DNA, the CDR3 is TGTGCCAGCAGCTTGGAACTAGCGGGGGCCCGGCCCGGGGAGCTGTTTTTT.

The chain uses TRBV7-9 and TRBJ2-1, with D possibly being TRBD2 (6 bases). This CDR3 comprises 12 residues. From germline, CDR1 is SEHNR and CDR2 FQNEAQ (reference sequence). V dropped 7 bases and J dropped 9 bases, with 13 bases sitting between them. The CDR3 nucleotides read TGTGCCAGCATGGAGGGCGGCGGTGAGCAGTTCTTC. Its protein is CASMEGGGEQFF.

Only one count was recorded for this clone. The genes are TRBV5-7 and TRBJ2-7; D may be TRBD2 (5 bases). TRBV5-7 carries the ORF label, with uncertain function. V lost 1 base and J lost 5, with 13 bases in between. This CDR3 contains 14 residues. As DNA, the CDR3 is TGTGCCAGCAGCTTGACCGGGATTAGCCACGAGCAGTACTTC. The encoded protein is CASSLTGISHEQYF.

The chain is built from TRBV5-6 and TRBJ1-5; the match to TRBD1 covers 8 bases. Germline V CDR1 and CDR2: SGHDT, YYEEEE. V lost 4 bases, J lost 14 bases, and 11 bases stayed unmatched. The CDR3 has 13 residues. CDR3 sequence (DNA): TGTGCCAGCAGCCCAGGGACGGGACAGGTGGAGCATTTT. Translating it yields CASSPGTGQVEHF.